Shown below are 10 T cell receptor beta chains from a single sample sequenced in a study of blood T cell repertoires in COVID-19. Here immunoSEQ multiplex PCR was the method, and the copy in TCRdb shows in-frame clones only, minus some. The table lists 350,000 or so clones, roughly 90% of them singletons. The source material was peripheral blood. The source is a man aged 18 to 29 with active or convalescent COVID-19.

The chain carries TRBV19 and TRBJ2-7; 9 nucleotides agree with TRBD1. The germline gives CDR1 LNHDA, CDR2 SQIVND (reference sequence). The CDR3 length is 11 residues. Trimming at V came to 8 bases and at J to 4 bases, leaving 0 bases not matched to a gene. In nucleotides, the CDR3 is TGTGCCAGTGGGACAGGGTACGAGCAGTACTTC. The encoded protein is CASGTGYEQYF.

The chain recombines TRBV18 with TRBJ2-7, with D unresolved. Germline CDR1 is KGHSH and CDR2 is LQKENI. Trimming removed 3 bases at V and 7 bases at J, with 7 bases between. The CDR3 has 11 residues. The CDR3 is CASSPNQEQYF. CDR3 DNA: TGTGCCAGCTCACCGAACCAGGAGCAGTACTTC.

The V call is TRBV19, the J call TRBJ1-5; 9 nucleotides line up with TRBD1. The CDR3 consists of 16 residues. V lost 3 bases, J lost 7 bases, and 10 bases stayed unmatched. The germline V gene has CDR1 LNHDA and CDR2 SQIVND (reference sequence). In DNA form, the CDR3 reads TGTGCCAGTAGTATCTTGGGACAGGGCGGTTGGCAGCCCCAGCATTTT. Protein product: CASSILGQGGWQPQHF.

The chain links TRBV5-1 to TRBJ1-1, with 10 bases that match TRBD1. CDR3 size: 17 residues. Per germline, CDR1 SGHRS and CDR2 YFSETQ. V was clipped by 3 bases and J by 3 bases; unmatched bases: 11. Written as DNA, the CDR3 is TGCGCCAGCAGCTACCGGGACAGGGGAAGGCTGGACACTGAAGCTTTCTTT. Translating gives CASSYRDRGRLDTEAFF.

The chain joins TRBV7-9 to TRBJ1-6, with a possible D match to TRBD1 (5 bases). The CDR3 sequence is 13 residues long. V shed 5 bases and J shed 10 bases, with 12 bases lying between them. Germline V gene sequence: CDR1 SEHNR, CDR2 FQNEAQ (reference sequence). As DNA, the CDR3 is TGTGCCAGCAGCCCAGGGTTATACTCACCCCTCCACTTT. Translation: CASSPGLYSPLHF.

The J gene is TRBJ1-4, the V gene TRBV28, with TRBD1 identical over 8 bases. The CDR3 is made up of 16 amino acids. Germline V gene sequence: CDR1 MDHEN, CDR2 SYDVKM. Germline trimming cut 4 bases from V and 2 bases from J; bases unmatched to any gene: 6. The CDR3, as DNA: TGTGCCAGCAGTTATCAGGGGGCCCGGACTAATGAAAAACTGTTTTTT. Its translation is CASSYQGARTNEKLFF.

CDR3 in DNA: TGTGCCAGCACCGATAGCCTGCCGGCAGATACGCAGTATTTT. Encoded protein: CASTDSLPADTQYF. The V call is TRBV6-5, the J call TRBJ2-3; D remains unclear. Germline-derived CDR1 and CDR2 are MNHEY and SVGAGI. The V and J ends lost 7 bases and 4 bases respectively, with 15 bases between them. The CDR3 runs 14 residues.

The genes are TRBV6-5 and TRBJ1-6, with 7 bases aligning to TRBD1. Germline V lookup: CDR1 MNHEY, CDR2 SVGAGI. The CDR3 runs to 15 residues. Unmatched junction bases numbered 8, after V lost 8 bases and J lost 4 bases. The CDR3 loop is CASARTGNYNSPLHF. DNA for the CDR3: TGTGCCAGCGCAAGGACAGGCAATTATAATTCACCCCTCCACTTT.

The chain recombines TRBV18 with TRBJ2-5; possible D gene TRBD1, 5 bases. This CDR3 region has 14 residues. Trimming shortened V by 3 bases and J by 3 bases, and 11 bases separated the two germline ends. Germline CDR1 KGHSH, CDR2 LQKENI. This chain's CDR3 is CASSPSLGEETQYF. Written as DNA, the CDR3 is TGTGCCAGCTCACCTTCTCTAGGGGAAGAGACCCAGTACTTC. The variable domain in full, completed from reference TRBV18 and TRBJ2-5, reads NAGVMQNPRHLVRRRGQEARLRCSPMKGHSHVYWYRQLPEEGLKFMVYLQKENIIDESGMPKERFSAEFPKEGPSILRIQQVVRGDSAAYFCASSPSLGEETQYFGPGTRLLVL.

The chain links TRBV1 to TRBJ1-1; TRBD1 is taken as the D call from the table, unchecked against the DNA. TRBV1 is deemed a pseudogene. This CDR3 has 21 amino acids. The CDR3 DNA follows: TGCACCAGCAGCCCAAAAGAAATTTCCCTTTCGCCGGGACAGGAGAACACTGAAGCTTTCTTT. Translated: CTSSPKEISLSPGQENTEAFF.